This TCR beta chain was retrieved from a study of CD8+CD57+ T cells in acquired aplastic anemia. As for the study in general: Quantities of DNA derived from sorted CD4+ and CD8+ cells averaged roughly 3 ug.

This clonotype was recorded many times. Its specificity is not known. The study, taken as a whole, reports: Patients and controls had in common 25 to 30 CD8+ CDR3 sequences. Patients did not significantly differ from controls in CD8+ Simpson's diversity.

All patients picked for sequencing had shown, by flow cytometry, an expansion of CD8+CD57+ cells. Genomic DNA, serving as template, underwent TCR beta VDJ and CDR3 profiling. TCRdb redid the calling of the reads with MiXCR, one entry per CDR3 protein. Of a few hundred thousand distinct CDR3 sequences detected, roughly 53% appear once; the ten largest clones hold 1.3%. The CDR3 runs 16 residues. The V gene end was trimmed by 4 bases and the J gene end by 7 bases; junction bases not matched to a gene: 10. Germline V gives CDR1 SGHRS, CDR2 YFSETQ. Sequencing used sorted CD4+, CD8+, or CD8+CD57+ T cells (not recorded which) from PBMCs. The sequence was obtained from a human donor with aplastic anemia. The rearrangement uses TRBV5-1 and TRBJ2-1, with 11 nucleotides matching TRBD2. CDR3 bases: TGCGCCAGCAGCCCCTCACTAGCGGGAGCCTCTAATGAGCAGTTCTTC. Translating gives CASSPSLAGASNEQFF.